This entry concerns a single T cell receptor beta chain. Its antigen remains unknown. This may come from a read error, since a much larger clone is one base off. The sample comes from a study of tumor and adjacent non-tumor tissue in lung cancer. Background on the study: There were about twelve adenocarcinoma, a couple of squamous cell carcinoma and 1 small cell lung cancer cases. General study findings and limits: TCR diversity was significantly greater in tumor than normal lung tissue. In normal lung, the top 100 clones were significantly more dominant than in tumor.

The template was RNA from unsorted bulk tissue. Newly diagnosed lung cancer patients had thoracic surgery in China, August–late 2014, without prior chemotherapy. The CDR3 has 14 residues. V was clipped by 7 bases and J by 5 bases, with 12 bases between them. Three rounds of nested PCR, following a modified ARM-PCR protocol, produced the TCRbeta library. Each CDR3 protein is one row after TCRdb ran MiXCR on the multiplex PCR reads. Of under 150,000 distinct CDR3 sequences listed, 66% were seen once; the top ten hold roughly 13%. The TCR sequence derives from a man aged 30-40 years with non-small cell lung cancer. Sequencing used lung tumor tissue. V is TRBV12-3 or TRBV12-4 and J is TRBJ1-6, with a possible D match to TRBD1 (6 bases). DNA for the CDR3: TGTGCCAGCATACGGACAGTCAATAATTCACCCCTCCACTTT. Its translation is CASIRTVNNSPLHF.